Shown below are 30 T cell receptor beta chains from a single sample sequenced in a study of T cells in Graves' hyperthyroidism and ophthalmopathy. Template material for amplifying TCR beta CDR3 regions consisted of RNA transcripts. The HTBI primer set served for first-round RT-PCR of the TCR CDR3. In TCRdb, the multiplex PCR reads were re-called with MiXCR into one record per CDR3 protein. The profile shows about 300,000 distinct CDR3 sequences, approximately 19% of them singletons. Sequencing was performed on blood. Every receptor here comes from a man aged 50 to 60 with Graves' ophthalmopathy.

DNA for the CDR3: TGTGCCAGCAGCCTATGGTCGTCCATAAACAATGAGCAGTTCTTC. This translates into CASSLWSSINNEQFF. V usage is TRBV11-2 and J usage is TRBJ2-1; no reliable D call. The germline V and J ends were trimmed by 5 bases and 5 bases, with 16 bases remaining between them. The CDR3 totals 15 residues. Germline V gene sequence: CDR1 SGHAT, CDR2 FQNNGV. Full variable domain (outside the CDR3, taken from reference TRBV11-2 and TRBJ2-1): EAGVAQSPRYKIIEKRQSVAFWCNPISGHATLYWYQQILGQGPKLLIQFQNNGVVDDSQLPKDRFSAERLKGVDSTLKIQPAKLEDSAVYLCASSLWSSINNEQFFGPGTRLTVL.

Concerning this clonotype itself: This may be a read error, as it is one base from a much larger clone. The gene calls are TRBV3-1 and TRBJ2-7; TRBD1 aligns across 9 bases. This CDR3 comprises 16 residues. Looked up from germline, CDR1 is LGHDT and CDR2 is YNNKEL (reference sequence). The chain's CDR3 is CAGSQDVGQGAYEQYF. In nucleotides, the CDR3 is TGTGCCGGCAGCCAAGATGTGGGACAGGGTGCTTACGAGCAGTACTTC.

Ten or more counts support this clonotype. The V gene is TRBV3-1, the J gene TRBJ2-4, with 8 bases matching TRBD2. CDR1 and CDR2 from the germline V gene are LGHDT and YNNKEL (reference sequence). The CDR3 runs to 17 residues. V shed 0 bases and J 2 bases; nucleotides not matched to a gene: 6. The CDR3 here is CASSQDIISGTKNIQYF. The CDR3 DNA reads TGTGCCAGCAGCCAAGATATAATTAGCGGGACCAAAAACATTCAGTACTTC.

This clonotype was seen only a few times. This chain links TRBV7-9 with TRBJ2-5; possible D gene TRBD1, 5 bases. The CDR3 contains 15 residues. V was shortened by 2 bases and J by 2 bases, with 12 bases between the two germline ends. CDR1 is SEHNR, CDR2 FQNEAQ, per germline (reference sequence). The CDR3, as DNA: TGTGCCAGCAGCTTAAGCAGGGCCGTTCAAGAGACCCAGTACTTC. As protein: CASSLSRAVQETQYF.

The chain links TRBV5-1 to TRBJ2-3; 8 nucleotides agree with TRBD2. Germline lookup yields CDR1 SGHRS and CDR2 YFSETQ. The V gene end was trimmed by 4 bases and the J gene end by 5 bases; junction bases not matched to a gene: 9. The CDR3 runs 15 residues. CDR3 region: CASSQALREGDTQYF. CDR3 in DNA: TGCGCCAGCAGCCAAGCCCTCCGGGAGGGAGATACGCAGTATTTT.

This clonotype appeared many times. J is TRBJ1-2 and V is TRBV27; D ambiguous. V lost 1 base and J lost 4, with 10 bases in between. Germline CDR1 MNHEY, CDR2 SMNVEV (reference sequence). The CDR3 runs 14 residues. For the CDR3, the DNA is TGTGCCAGCAGTTTATTCGGAGAACCCTATGGCTACACCTTC. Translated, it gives CASSLFGEPYGYTF.

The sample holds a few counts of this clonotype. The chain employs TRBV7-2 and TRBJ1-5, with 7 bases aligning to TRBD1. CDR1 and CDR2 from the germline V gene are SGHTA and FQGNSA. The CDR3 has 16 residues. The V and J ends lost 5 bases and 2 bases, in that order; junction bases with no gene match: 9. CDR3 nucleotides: TGTGCCAGCAGCCCTGGGACAGCTTGGGGCAATCAGCCCCAGCATTTT. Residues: CASSPGTAWGNQPQHF. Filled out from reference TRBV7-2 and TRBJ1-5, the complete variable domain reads GAGVSQSPSNKVTEKGKDVELRCDPISGHTALYWYRQSLGQGLEFLIYFQGNSAPDKSGLPSDRFSAERTGGSVSTLTIQRTQQEDSAVYLCASSPGTAWGNQPQHFGDGTRLSIL.

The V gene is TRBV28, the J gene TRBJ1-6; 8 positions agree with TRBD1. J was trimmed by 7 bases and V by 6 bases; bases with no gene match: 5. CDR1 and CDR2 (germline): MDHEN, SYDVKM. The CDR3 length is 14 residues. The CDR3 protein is CASRATGGNSPLHF. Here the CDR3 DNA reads TGTGCCAGCAGGGCCACAGGGGGGAATTCACCCCTCCACTTT.

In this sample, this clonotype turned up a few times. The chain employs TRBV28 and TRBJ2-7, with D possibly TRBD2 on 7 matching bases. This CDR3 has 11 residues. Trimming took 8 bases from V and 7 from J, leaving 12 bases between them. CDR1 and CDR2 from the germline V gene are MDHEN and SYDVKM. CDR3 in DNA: TGTGCCAGCCGAGGGGGAGGGGAGCAGTACTTC. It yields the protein CASRGGGEQYF. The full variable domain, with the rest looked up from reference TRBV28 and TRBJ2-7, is DVKVTQSSRYLVKRTGEKVFLECVQDMDHENMFWYRQDPGLGLRLIYFSYDVKMKEKGDIPEGYSVSREKKERFSLILESASTNQTSMYLCASRGGGEQYFGPGTRLTVT.

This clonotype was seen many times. DNA for the CDR3: TGTGCCAGCAGTTACGGGACAGGGACCACCTCTAGCACAGATACGCAGTATTTT. This encodes CASSYGTGTTSSTDTQYF. The genes are TRBV6-6 and TRBJ2-3, with 9 bases that match TRBD1. Germline assignment: CDR1 MNHNY and CDR2 SVGAGI (reference sequence). CDR3 size: 18 residues. Trimming cost V 2 bases and J 0 bases; bases outside gene matches: 9.

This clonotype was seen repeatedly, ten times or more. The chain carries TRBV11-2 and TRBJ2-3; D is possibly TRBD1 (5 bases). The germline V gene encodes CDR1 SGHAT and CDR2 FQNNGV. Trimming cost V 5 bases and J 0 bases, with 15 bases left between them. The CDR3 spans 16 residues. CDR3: CASSLRTSSSTDTQYF. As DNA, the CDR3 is TGTGCCAGCAGCCTCCGGACAAGTTCTAGCACAGATACGCAGTATTTT.

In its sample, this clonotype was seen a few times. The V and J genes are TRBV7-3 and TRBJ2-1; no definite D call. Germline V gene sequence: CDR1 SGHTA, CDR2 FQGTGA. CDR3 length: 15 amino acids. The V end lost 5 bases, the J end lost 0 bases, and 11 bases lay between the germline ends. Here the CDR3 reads CASSHLSNSYNEQFF. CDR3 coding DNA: TGTGCCAGCAGCCACCTTTCGAACTCCTACAATGAGCAGTTCTTC.

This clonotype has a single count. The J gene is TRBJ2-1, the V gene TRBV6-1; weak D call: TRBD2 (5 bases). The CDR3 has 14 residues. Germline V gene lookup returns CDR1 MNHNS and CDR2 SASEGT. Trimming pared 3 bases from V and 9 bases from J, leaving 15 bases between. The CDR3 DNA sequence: TGTGCCAGCAGTGAGGACTCTCCCGCCGCTGAGCAGTTCTTC. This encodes CASSEDSPAAEQFF.

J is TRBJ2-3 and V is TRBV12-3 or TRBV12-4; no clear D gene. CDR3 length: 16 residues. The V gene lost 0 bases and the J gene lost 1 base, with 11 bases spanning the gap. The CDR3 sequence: CASSLAQLRRTDTQYF. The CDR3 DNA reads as TGTGCCAGCAGTTTAGCGCAACTCCGCCGCACAGATACGCAGTATTTT.

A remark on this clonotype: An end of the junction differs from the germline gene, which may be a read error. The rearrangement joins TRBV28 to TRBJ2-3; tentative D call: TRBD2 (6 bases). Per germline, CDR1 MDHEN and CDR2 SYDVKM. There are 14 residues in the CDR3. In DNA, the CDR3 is TGCGCCAGCAGTGCCACTAGCCTCACAGATACGCAGTATTTT. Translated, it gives CASSATSLTDTQYF.

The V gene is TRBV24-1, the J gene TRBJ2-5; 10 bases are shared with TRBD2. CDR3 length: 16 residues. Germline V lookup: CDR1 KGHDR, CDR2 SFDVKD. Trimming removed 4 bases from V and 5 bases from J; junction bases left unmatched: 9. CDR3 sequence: CATSEGSGRAFETQYF. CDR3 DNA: TGTGCCACCAGTGAGGGCAGCGGGAGGGCCTTTGAGACCCAGTACTTC.

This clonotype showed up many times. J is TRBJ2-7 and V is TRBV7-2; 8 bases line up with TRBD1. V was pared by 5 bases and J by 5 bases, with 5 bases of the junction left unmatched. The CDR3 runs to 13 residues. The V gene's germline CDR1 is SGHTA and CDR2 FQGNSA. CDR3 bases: TGTGCCAGCAGCGGGGACAGGTCGGACGAGCAGTACTTC. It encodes CASSGDRSDEQYF.

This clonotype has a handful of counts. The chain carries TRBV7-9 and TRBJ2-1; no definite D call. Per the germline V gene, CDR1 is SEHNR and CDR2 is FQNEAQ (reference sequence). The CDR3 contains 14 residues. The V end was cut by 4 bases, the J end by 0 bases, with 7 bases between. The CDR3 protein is CASSSRSSYNEQFF. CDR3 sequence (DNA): TGTGCCAGCAGCTCCCGGAGCTCCTACAATGAGCAGTTCTTC.

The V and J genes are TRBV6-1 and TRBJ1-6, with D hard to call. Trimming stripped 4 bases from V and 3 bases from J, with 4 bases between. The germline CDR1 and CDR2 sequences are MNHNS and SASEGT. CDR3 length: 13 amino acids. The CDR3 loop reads CASSANYNSPLHF. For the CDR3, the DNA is TGTGCCAGCAGTGCCAACTATAATTCACCCCTCCACTTT.

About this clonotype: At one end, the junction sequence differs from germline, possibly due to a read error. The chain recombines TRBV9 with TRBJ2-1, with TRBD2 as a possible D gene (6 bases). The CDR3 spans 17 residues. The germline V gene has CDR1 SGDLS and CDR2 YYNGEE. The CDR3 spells CASSVAHSGNSYNKQFF. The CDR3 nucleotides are TGTGCCAGCAGCGTAGCTCATAGCGGAAACTCCTACAATAAGCAGTTCTTC.

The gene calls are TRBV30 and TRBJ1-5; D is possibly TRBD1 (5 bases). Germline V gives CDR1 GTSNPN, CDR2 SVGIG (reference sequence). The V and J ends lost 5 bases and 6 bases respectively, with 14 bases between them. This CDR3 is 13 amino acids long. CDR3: CAWATGPGQPQHF. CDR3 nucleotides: TGTGCCTGGGCGACGGGGCCGGGTCAGCCCCAGCATTTT.

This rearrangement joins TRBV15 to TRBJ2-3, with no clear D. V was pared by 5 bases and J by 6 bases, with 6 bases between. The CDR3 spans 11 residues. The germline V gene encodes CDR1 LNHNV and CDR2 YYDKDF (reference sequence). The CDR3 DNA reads TGTGCCACCAGCGAATCGGATACGCAGTATTTT. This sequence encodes CATSESDTQYF.

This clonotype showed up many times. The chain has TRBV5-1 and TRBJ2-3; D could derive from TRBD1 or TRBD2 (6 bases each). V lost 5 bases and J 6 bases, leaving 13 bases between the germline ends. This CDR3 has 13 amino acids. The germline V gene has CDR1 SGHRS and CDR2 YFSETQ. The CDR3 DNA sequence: TGCGCCAGCAGTTATCAAGGGGGGGATACGCAGTATTTT. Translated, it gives CASSYQGGDTQYF.

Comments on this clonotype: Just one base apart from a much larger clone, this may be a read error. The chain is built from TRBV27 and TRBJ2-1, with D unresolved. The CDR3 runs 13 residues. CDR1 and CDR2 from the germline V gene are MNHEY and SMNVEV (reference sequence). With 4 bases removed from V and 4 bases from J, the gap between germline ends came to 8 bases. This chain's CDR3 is CASSSAGYNEQFF. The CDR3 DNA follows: TGTGCCAGCAGTTCGGCAGGTTACAATGAGCAGTTCTTC.

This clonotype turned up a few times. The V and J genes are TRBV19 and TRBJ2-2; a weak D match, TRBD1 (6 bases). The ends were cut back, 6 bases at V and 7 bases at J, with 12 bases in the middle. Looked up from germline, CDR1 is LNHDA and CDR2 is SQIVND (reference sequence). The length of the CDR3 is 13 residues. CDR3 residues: CASSVRQVGELFF. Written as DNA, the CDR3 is TGTGCCAGTAGCGTAAGACAGGTCGGGGAGCTGTTTTTT.

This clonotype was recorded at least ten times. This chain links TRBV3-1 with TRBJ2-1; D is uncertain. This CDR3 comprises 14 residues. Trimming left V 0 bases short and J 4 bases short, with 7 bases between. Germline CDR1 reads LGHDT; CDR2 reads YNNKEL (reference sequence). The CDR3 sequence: CASSQDQSYNEQFF. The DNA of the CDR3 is TGTGCCAGCAGCCAAGATCAGAGTTACAATGAGCAGTTCTTC.

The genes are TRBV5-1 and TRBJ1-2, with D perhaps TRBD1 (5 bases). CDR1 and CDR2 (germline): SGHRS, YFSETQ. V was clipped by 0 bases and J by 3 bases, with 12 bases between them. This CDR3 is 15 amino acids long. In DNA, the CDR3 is TGCGCCAGCAGCTTGGGGGGGGTATACGACTATGGCTACACCTTC. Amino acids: CASSLGGVYDYGYTF.

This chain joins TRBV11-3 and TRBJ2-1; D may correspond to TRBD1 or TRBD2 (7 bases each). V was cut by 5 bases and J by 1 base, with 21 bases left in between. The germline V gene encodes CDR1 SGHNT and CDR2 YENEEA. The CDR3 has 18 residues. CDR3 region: CASSPGGGGTASYNEQFF. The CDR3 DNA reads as TGTGCCAGCAGCCCAGGGGGGGGGGGGACTGCTTCCTACAATGAGCAGTTCTTC.

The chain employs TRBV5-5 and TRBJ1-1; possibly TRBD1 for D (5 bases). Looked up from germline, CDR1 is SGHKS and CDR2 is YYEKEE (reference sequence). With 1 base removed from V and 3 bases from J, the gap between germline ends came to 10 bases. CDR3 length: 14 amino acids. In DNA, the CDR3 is TGTGCCAGCAGCTTGCAGGGCGTTGACACTGAAGCTTTCTTT. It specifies CASSLQGVDTEAFF.

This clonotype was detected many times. The CDR3 DNA reads TGTGCCAGCAGCTCCTTGACAGGGAGCCAGCCCCAGCATTTT. This gives the protein CASSSLTGSQPQHF. This chain uses TRBV5-6 with TRBJ1-5; 7 positions match TRBD1. V shed 3 bases, J shed 7 bases, and the junction held 7 bases outside the gene matches. This CDR3 contains 14 residues. Looked up from germline, CDR1 is SGHDT and CDR2 is YYEEEE.